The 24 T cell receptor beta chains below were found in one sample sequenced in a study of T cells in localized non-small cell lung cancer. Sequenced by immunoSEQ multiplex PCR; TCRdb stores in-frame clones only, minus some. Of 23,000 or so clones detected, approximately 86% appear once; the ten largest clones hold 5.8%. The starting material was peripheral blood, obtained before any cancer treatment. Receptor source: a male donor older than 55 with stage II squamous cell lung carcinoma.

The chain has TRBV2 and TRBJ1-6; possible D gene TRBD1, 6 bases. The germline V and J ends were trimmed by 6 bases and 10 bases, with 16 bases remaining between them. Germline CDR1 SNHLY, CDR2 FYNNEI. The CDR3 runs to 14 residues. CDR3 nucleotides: TGTGCCAGCAGGGGGGACACCGGCGGCTCACCCCTCCACTTT. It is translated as CASRGDTGGSPLHF.

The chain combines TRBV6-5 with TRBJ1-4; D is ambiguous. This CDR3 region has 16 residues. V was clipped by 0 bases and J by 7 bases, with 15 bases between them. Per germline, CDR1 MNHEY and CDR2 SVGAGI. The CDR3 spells CASSYSVLTDSEKLFF. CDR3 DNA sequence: TGTGCCAGCAGTTACTCGGTCTTGACCGATAGTGAAAAACTGTTTTTT.

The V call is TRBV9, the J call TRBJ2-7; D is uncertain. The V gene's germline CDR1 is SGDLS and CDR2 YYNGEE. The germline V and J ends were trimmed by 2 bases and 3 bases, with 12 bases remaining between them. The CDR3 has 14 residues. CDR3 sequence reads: CASSVTHTDYEQYF. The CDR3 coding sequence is TGTGCCAGCAGCGTCACCCATACAGACTACGAGCAGTACTTC.

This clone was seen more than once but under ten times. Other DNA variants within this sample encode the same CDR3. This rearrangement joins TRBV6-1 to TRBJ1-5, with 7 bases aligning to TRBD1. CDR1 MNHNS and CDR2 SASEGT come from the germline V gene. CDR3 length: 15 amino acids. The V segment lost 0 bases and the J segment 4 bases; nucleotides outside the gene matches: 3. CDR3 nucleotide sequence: TGTGCCAGCAGTGAAGCGGGACAGCAGAATCAGCCCCAGCATTTT. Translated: CASSEAGQQNQPQHF.

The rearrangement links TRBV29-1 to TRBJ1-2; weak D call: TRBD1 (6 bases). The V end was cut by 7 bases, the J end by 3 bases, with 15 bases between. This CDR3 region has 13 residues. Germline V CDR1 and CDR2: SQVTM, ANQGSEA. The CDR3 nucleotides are TGCAGCGCTGGGCGAGGGGGGGACTATGGCTACACCTTC. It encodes CSAGRGGDYGYTF.

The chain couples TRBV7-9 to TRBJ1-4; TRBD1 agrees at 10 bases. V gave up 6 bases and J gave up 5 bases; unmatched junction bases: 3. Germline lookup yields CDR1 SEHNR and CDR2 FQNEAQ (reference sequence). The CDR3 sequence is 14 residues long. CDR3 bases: TGTGCCAGCAGTCGGGACAGGGGAAATGAAAAACTGTTTTTT. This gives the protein CASSRDRGNEKLFF. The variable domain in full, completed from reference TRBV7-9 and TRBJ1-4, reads DTGVSQNPRHKITKRGQNVTFRCDPISEHNRLYWYRQTLGQGPEFLTYFQNEAQLEKSRLLSDRFSAERPKGSFSTLEIQRTEQGDSAMYLCASSRDRGNEKLFFGSGTQLSVL.

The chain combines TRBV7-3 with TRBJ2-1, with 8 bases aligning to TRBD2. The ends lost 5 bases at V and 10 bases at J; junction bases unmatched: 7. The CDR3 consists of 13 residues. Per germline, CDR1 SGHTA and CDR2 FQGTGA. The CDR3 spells CASSVKTGGEQFF. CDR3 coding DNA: TGTGCCAGCAGCGTAAAAACGGGAGGGGAGCAGTTCTTC.

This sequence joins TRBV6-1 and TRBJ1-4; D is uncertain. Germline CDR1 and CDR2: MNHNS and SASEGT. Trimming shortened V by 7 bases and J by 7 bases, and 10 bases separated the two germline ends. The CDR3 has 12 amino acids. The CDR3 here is CASNHLGEKLFF. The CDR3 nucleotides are TGTGCCAGCAATCACCTCGGTGAAAAACTGTTTTTT.

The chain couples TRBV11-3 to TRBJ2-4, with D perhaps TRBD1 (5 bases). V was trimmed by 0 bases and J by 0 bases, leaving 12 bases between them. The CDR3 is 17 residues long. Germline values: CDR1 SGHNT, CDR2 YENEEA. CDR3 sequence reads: CASSLDHGALAKNIQYF. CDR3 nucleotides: TGTGCCAGCAGCTTAGATCATGGGGCCTTAGCCAAAAACATTCAGTACTTC.

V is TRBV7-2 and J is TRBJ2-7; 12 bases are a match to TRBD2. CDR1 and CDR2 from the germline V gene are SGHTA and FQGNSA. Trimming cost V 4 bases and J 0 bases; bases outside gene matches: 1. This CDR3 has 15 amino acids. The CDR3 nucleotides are TGTGCCAGCAGCTGGGGACTAGCGGGCTCCTACGAGCAGTACTTC. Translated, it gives CASSWGLAGSYEQYF.

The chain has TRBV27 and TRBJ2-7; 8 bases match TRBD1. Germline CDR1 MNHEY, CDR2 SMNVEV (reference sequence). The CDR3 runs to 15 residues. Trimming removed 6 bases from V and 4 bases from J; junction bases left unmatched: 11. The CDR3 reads CASSHTWTGQYEQYF. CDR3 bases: TGTGCCAGCAGCCACACGTGGACAGGGCAGTACGAGCAGTACTTC.

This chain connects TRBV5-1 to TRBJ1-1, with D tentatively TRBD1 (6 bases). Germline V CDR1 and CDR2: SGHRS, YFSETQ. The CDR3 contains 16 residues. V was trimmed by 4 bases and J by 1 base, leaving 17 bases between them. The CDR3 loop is CASSLGGGPRNTEAFF. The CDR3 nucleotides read TGCGCCAGCAGCCTCGGAGGGGGGCCGAGGAACACTGAAGCTTTCTTT.

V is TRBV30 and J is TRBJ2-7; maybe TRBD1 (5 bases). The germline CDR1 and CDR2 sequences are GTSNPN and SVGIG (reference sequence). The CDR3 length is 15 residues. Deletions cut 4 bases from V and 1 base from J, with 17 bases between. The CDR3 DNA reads TGTGCCTGGACTCTTGGGGCCATCGAGTCCTACGAGCAGTACTTC. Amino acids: CAWTLGAIESYEQYF. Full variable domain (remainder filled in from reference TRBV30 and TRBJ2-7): SQTIHQWPATLVQPVGSPLSLECTVEGTSNPNLYWYRQAAGRGLQLLFYSVGIGQISSEVPQNLSASRPQDRQFILSSKKLLLSDSGFYLCAWTLGAIESYEQYFGPGTRLTVT.

The CDR3 nucleotides are TGTGCCAGCACCCTATCCCAGAGTTCTAACTATGGCTACACCTTC. Its protein is CASTLSQSSNYGYTF. V gene TRBV2 combines with J gene TRBJ1-2; D ambiguous. CDR1 SNHLY and CDR2 FYNNEI come from the germline V gene. The CDR3 totals 15 residues. Trimming stripped 7 bases from V and 0 bases from J, with 15 bases between.

CDR3 sequence reads: CASSLAGTANTEAFF. In DNA form, the CDR3 reads TGTGCCAGCAGCTTAGCGGGGACAGCGAACACTGAAGCTTTCTTT. The chain recombines TRBV7-6 with TRBJ1-1; TRBD1 agrees at 7 bases. V lost 0 bases and J lost 1; bases outside the gene matches: 2. Germline values: CDR1 SGHVS, CDR2 FNYEAQ. The CDR3 extends over 15 amino acids.

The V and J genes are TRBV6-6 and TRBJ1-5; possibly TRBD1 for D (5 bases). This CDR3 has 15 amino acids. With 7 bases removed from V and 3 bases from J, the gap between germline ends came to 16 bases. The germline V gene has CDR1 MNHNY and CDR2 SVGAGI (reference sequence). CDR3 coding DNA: TGTGCCAGCAAAAAGGGACCGACGTACAATCAGCCCCAGCATTTT. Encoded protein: CASKKGPTYNQPQHF.

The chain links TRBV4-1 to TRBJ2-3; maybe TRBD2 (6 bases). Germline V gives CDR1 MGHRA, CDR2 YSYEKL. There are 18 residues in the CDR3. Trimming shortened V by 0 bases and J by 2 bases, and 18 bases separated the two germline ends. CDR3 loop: CASSQEVIGGTNTDTQYF. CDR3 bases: TGCGCCAGCAGCCAAGAAGTTATCGGCGGGACGAACACAGATACGCAGTATTTT.

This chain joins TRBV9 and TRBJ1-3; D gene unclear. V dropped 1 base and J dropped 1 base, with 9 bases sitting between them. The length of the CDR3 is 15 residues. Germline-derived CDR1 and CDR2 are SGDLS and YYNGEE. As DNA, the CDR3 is TGTGCCAGCAGCGTAAGCGGGAGTTCTGGAAACACCATATATTTT. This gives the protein CASSVSGSSGNTIYF. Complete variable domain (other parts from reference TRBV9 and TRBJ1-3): DSGVTQTPKHLITATGQRVTLRCSPRSGDLSVYWYQQSLDQGLQFLIQYYNGEERAKGNILERFSAQQFPDLHSELNLSSLELGDSALYFCASSVSGSSGNTIYFGEGSWLTVV.

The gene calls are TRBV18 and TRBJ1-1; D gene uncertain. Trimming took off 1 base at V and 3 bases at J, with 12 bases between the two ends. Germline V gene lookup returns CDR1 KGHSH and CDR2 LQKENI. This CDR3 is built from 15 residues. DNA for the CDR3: TGTGCCAGCTCACCACGGGCGGTTTCTGACACTGAAGCTTTCTTT. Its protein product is CASSPRAVSDTEAFF.

The CDR3 here is CASSLREGRGLQPQHF. In DNA form, the CDR3 reads TGTGCCAGTAGTCTAAGAGAGGGCAGGGGGCTTCAGCCCCAGCATTTT. V usage is TRBV19 and J usage is TRBJ1-5, with 8 bases that match TRBD1. V shed 5 bases and J 6 bases; nucleotides not matched to a gene: 12. Germline V gene sequence: CDR1 LNHDA, CDR2 SQIVND (reference sequence). CDR3 length equals 16 residues. Drawing the rest from reference TRBV19 and TRBJ1-5, the complete variable domain is DGGITQSPKYLFRKEGQNVTLSCEQNLNHDAMYWYRQDPGQGLRLIYYSQIVNDFQKGDIAEGYSVSREKKESFPLTVTSAQKNPTAFYLCASSLREGRGLQPQHFGDGTRLSIL.

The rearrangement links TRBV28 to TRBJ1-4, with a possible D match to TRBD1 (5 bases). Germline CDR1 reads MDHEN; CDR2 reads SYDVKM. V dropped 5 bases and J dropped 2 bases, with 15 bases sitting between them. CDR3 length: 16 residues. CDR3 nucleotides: TGTGCCAGCAGTCCGACGGGGAAGGGGACTAATGAAAAACTGTTTTTT. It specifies CASSPTGKGTNEKLFF.

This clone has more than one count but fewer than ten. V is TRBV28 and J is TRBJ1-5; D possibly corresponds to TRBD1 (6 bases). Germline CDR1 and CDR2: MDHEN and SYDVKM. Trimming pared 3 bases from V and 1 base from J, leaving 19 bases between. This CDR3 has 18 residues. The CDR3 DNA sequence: TGTGCCAGCAGTTTTTATTATACGGGGACACCAAGCAATCAGCCCCAGCATTTT. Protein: CASSFYYTGTPSNQPQHF.

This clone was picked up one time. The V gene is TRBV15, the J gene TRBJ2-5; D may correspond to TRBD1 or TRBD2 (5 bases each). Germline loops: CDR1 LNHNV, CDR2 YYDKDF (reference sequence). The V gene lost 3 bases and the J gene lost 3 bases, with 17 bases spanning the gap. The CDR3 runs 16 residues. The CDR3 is CATSRGDGAGEETQYF. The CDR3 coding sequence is TGTGCCACCAGCAGGGGGGACGGGGCGGGCGAAGAGACCCAGTACTTC.

CDR3 sequence: CASSAGTAYNSPLHF. CDR3 DNA sequence: TGTGCCAGCAGCGCCGGGACAGCGTATAATTCACCCCTCCACTTT. The V gene is TRBV9, the J gene TRBJ1-6; 7 nucleotides agree with TRBD1. The CDR3 loop spans 15 amino acids. The germline CDR1 and CDR2 sequences are SGDLS and YYNGEE. V dropped 3 bases and J dropped 4; count of bases not matched to a gene: 4.